This TCR beta chain derives from a study of OX40 agonist ivuxolimab in advanced cancers. Study summary: While on treatment, patients had intravenous ivuxolimab at 0.01 to 10 mg/kg every 2 weeks.

Prior autoimmune disease or systemic immunosuppression barred patients. Method: immunoSEQ multiplex PCR; TCRdb's copy keeps in-frame clones and lacks some. Among under 100,000 clones listed, less than 90% were seen once. The TCR sequence derives from an adult with an advanced solid tumor such as melanoma, head and neck, liver or kidney cancer. Sample: CD4+ or CD8+ T cells sorted from blood, taken in a trial of the OX40 agonist ivuxolimab.

CDR3 amino acids: CASSREDSNQPQHF. CDR3 coding DNA: TGTGCCAGCTCACGGGAGGATAGCAATCAGCCCCAGCATTTT. The chain employs TRBV18 and TRBJ1-5, with D unresolved. CDR1 and CDR2 (germline): KGHSH, LQKENI. V was shortened by 4 bases and J by 0 bases, with 7 bases between the two germline ends. The CDR3 has 14 amino acids.